The T cell receptor beta chain under discussion was sequenced for a study of CD8 T cells in Susac syndrome. Between the trimmed V and J ends, which lost 0 bases and 2 bases, there was a span of 8 bases. The CDR3 is made up of 15 amino acids. Germline CDR1 reads LNHNV; CDR2 reads YYDKDF (reference sequence). From blood CD8+ and CD4+ T cells, the TCR beta chain was sequenced. Reverse transcription of about 0.45 to 1 ug RNA was performed with random hexamers. The TCR beta CDR3 was amplified by immunoSEQ multiplex PCR across 54 Vbeta, 13 Jbeta. TCRdb recomputed calls from the immunoSEQ multiplex PCR reads with MiXCR, one row per CDR3 protein. The sample includes roughly 120,000 distinct CDR3 sequences, around 92% of them seen just once.

The clonotype comes from a human donor with multiple sclerosis. The chain carries TRBV15 and TRBJ1-3; possibly TRBD1 for D (5 bases). Sequenced sample: CD4+ T cells from PBMCs. CDR3 loop: CATSRDSGPGNTIYF. The CDR3 DNA reads as TGTGCCACCAGCAGAGATTCGGGACCTGGAAACACCATATATTTT.